The 5 T cell receptor beta chains reported below all come from one sample, sequenced in a study of cytomegalovirus exposure and HLA in healthy donors. The study ran its PCR with 60 Vbeta and 13 Jbeta primers. Profiled with immunoSEQ multiplex PCR; TCRdb holds only in-frame clones, not every one. The table includes roughly 180,000 clones, 70% to 90% detected once. Sequenced input: PBMCs. These receptors all stem from a man aged 18 to 29 in good health and CMV-seropositive.

The V and J genes are TRBV5-4 and TRBJ2-2; maybe TRBD2 (5 bases). The CDR3 length is 15 residues. The germline V gene encodes CDR1 SGHNT and CDR2 YYREEE (reference sequence). V shed 0 bases and J shed 5 bases, with 11 bases lying between them. The CDR3 sequence is CASSLGRTGTGELFF. As DNA, the CDR3 is TGTGCCAGCAGCTTGGGCCGGACGGGAACCGGGGAGCTGTTTTTT.

The V gene is TRBV10-1, the J gene TRBJ2-1, with 9 bases identical to TRBD1. Germline V gives CDR1 WNHNN, CDR2 SYGVQD (reference sequence). The trim removed 5 bases at V and 5 bases at J, leaving 10 bases unmatched. The CDR3 contains 16 residues. The CDR3 is CASSRNRGLRNNEQFF. In DNA form, the CDR3 reads TGCGCCAGCAGTCGGAACAGGGGGCTAAGGAACAATGAGCAGTTCTTC.

Turning to this clone: The same CDR3 arises from other DNA sequences in this sample as well. The rearrangement uses TRBV7-8 and TRBJ2-3; 7 bases are shared with TRBD2. The trim removed 1 base at V and 1 base at J, leaving 2 bases unmatched. In germline, CDR1 is SGHVS, CDR2 FQNEAQ. CDR3 size: 15 residues. The CDR3 sequence: CASSLGAGGTDTQYF. The CDR3 region has the DNA TGTGCCAGCAGCTTAGGGGCGGGGGGCACAGATACGCAGTATTTT.

The V and J genes are TRBV5-1 and TRBJ2-2; 8 positions match TRBD2. The CDR3 is 17 amino acids. V trimming: 2 bases; J trimming: 5 bases; junction bases outside the gene matches: 11. Germline CDR1 SGHRS, CDR2 YFSETQ. DNA for the CDR3: TGCGCCAGCAGCTTTAACGTCGGGGGGGAACGGACCGGGGAGCTGTTTTTT. Protein: CASSFNVGGERTGELFF.

This clone occurred once. The V and J genes are TRBV19 and TRBJ1-2, with D unclear. Per the germline V gene, CDR1 is LNHDA and CDR2 is SQIVND (reference sequence). V was trimmed by 4 bases and J by 0 bases, leaving 15 bases between them. This CDR3 contains 16 residues. The CDR3 protein is CASSTQGKGANYGYTF. The CDR3 nucleotides read TGTGCCAGTAGTACTCAAGGCAAGGGAGCTAACTATGGCTACACCTTC.